A selection of T cell receptor beta chains follows, all from one sample in a study of CD8+ T cells in alopecia areata. Method: immunoSEQ multiplex PCR; TCRdb's copy keeps in-frame clones and lacks some. In the table there are 190,000 or so clones, 55% to 70% of which are singletons. Sequencing was performed on CD4+ T cells sorted from blood, taken at week 4, from a patient treated with tofacitinib. The receptors were gathered from a human donor with alopecia areata. The CDR3 runs from the conserved cysteine through the conserved F or W. A D gene is named only where the DNA matches it firmly. Not every row has a clone size; where given, it reads once, few, many or a size class.

D | J | size | V | CDR3 | DNA
- | TRBJ2-3 | - | TRBV7-2 | CASSLDRSTDTQYF | TGTGCCAGCAGCTTAGACAGGAGCACAGATACGCAGTATTTT
- | TRBJ2-6 | - | TRBV28 | CASSFPSSGANVLTF | TGTGCCAGCAGTTTCCCGAGCTCTGGGGCCAACGTCCTGACTTTC
- | TRBJ2-2 | - | TRBV29-1 | CSVDPGTGELFF | TGCAGCGTTGATCCGGGAACCGGGGAGCTGTTTTTT
- | TRBJ1-2 | few | TRBV29-1 | CSVSVGDYGYTF | TGCAGCGTCTCGGTTGGAGACTATGGCTACACCTTC
- | TRBJ1-2 | - | TRBV6-1 | CASNGQGKYGYTF | TGTGCCAGCAATGGGCAGGGGAAGTATGGCTACACCTTC
- | TRBJ2-1 | - | TRBV6-6 | CASGTRINEQFF | TGTGCCAGCGGGACACGGATCAATGAGCAGTTCTTC
- | TRBJ2-7 | - | TRBV5-6 | CASSSGPGATF | TGTGCCAGCAGCTCGGGTCCGGGTGCGACCTTC
TRBD1 | TRBJ1-1 | - | TRBV30 | CAFRGSGTEAFF | TGTGCCTTCAGGGGGTCGGGTACTGAAGCTTTCTTT
- | TRBJ2-7 | - | TRBV2 | CASCTIARGYEQYF | TGTGCCAGCTGTACCATAGCAAGGGGATACGAGCAGTACTTC
- | TRBJ2-1 | - | TRBV20-1 | CSARERDEQFF | TGCAGTGCTAGGGAGCGCGATGAGCAGTTCTTC
- | TRBJ2-6 | - | TRBV5-1 | CASSLAGSTGANVLTF | TGCGCCAGCAGCTTGGCCGGGTCTACTGGGGCCAACGTCCTGACTTTC
TRBD2 | TRBJ2-1 | - | TRBV30 | CAWTEGLATNEQFF | TGTGCCTGGACGGAGGGACTAGCAACGAATGAGCAGTTCTTC
- | TRBJ1-1 | - | TRBV30 | CAWRYKGGTEAFF | TGTGCCTGGAGATATAAGGGAGGTACTGAAGCTTTCTTT
- | TRBJ2-7 | few | TRBV7-2 | CASSLERSEQYF | TGTGCCAGCAGCTTAGAAAGGTCAGAGCAGTACTTC
TRBD1 | TRBJ2-3 | - | TRBV6-6 | CASSYGQVQYF | TGTGCCAGCAGTTACGGACAGGTGCAGTATTTT
TRBD2 | TRBJ2-3 | - | TRBV9 | CASSVAAGGLTDTQYF | TGTGCCAGCAGCGTAGCAGCGGGGGGGCTCACAGATACGCAGTATTTT